This T cell receptor beta chain was found in a study of shared T cell receptors in the human thymus. V gave up 4 bases and J gave up 6 bases, with 20 bases separating them. This CDR3 has 16 residues. Per the germline V gene, CDR1 is SGDLS and CDR2 is YYNGEE. Clones were sequenced by immunoSEQ multiplex PCR, and TCRdb holds only the in-frame ones, with some missing. Among over 60,000 clones listed, about 95% were seen once. The V call is TRBV9, the J call TRBJ2-1, with D unclear. The sequenced material came from thymocytes. The receptor was isolated from a human donor. The CDR3 DNA reads as TGTGCCAGCAGCCCACGGATGTGGGCCTTCCGCAATGAGCAGTTCTTC. Its protein is CASSPRMWAFRNEQFF.